These 19 T cell receptor beta chains originate from one sample sequenced in a study of blood T cells in healthy people across ages. A second PCR of roughly 7 to 11 cycles used a sample-barcoded 5' primer and a J-beta primer mix. TCRdb independently ran MiXCR on the 5' RACE reads; one entry per CDR3 protein. The data hold 540,000 or so distinct CDR3 sequences, with approximately 30% observed a single time. Sequenced material: blood. Receptor source: a woman in her 70s in good health.

The chain uses TRBV20-1 and TRBJ2-5; TRBD2 agrees at 7 bases. Trimming took 7 bases from V and 5 from J; bases not matched to a gene: 10. This CDR3 is 13 amino acids long. Germline V gene data show CDR1 as DFQATT and CDR2 as SNEGSKA (reference sequence). CDR3: CSGHAGVEETQYF. As DNA, the CDR3 is TGCAGTGGGCACGCGGGGGTGGAGGAGACCCAGTACTTC.

This clonotype turned up a few times. V usage is TRBV4-1 and J usage is TRBJ2-2; D remains ambiguous. The germline V gene has CDR1 MGHRA and CDR2 YSYEKL. The germline V and J ends were trimmed by 0 bases and 3 bases, with 8 bases remaining between them. The CDR3 length is 15 residues. The DNA of the CDR3 is TGCGCCAGCAGCCAAGAGGGAAGAGACACCGGGGAGCTGTTTTTT. Protein product: CASSQEGRDTGELFF.

The chain couples TRBV5-1 to TRBJ2-7, with 9 nucleotides matching TRBD2. The CDR3 sequence is 16 residues long. Unmatched junction bases numbered 7, after V lost 0 bases and J lost 3 bases. Germline V gene data show CDR1 as SGHRS and CDR2 as YFSETQ. The CDR3 nucleotides read TGCGCCAGCAGCTTGGGACTAGCGGTATCTCACTACGAGCAGTACTTC. It translates to CASSLGLAVSHYEQYF.

A few counts support this clonotype. The rearrangement links TRBV20-1 to TRBJ1-5; D is ambiguous. The germline CDR1 and CDR2 sequences are DFQATT and SNEGSKA (reference sequence). The CDR3 is 14 residues long. The germline V and J ends were trimmed by 3 bases and 0 bases, with 9 bases remaining between them. Here the CDR3 DNA reads TGCAGTGCTAGGCACCCGAATAGCAATCAGCCCCAGCATTTT. Its protein product is CSARHPNSNQPQHF.

This chain joins TRBV9 and TRBJ2-5, with TRBD2 matching over 15 bases. The CDR3 totals 17 residues. Trimming cost V 4 bases and J 3 bases; bases outside gene matches: 7. The germline V gene encodes CDR1 SGDLS and CDR2 YYNGEE. CDR3 amino acids: CASSSTGTSGGKETQYF. DNA of the CDR3: TGTGCCAGCAGCTCCACCGGGACTAGCGGGGGGAAAGAGACCCAGTACTTC.

The chain combines TRBV5-1 with TRBJ1-2; the D gene is possibly TRBD1 (5 bases). The CDR3 is made up of 12 amino acids. The germline V gene encodes CDR1 SGHRS and CDR2 YFSETQ. V lost 7 bases to trimming and J lost 3 bases, with 10 bases between them. CDR3 region: CASSGTHYGYTF. DNA of the CDR3: TGCGCCAGCTCCGGGACCCACTATGGCTACACCTTC.

DNA of the CDR3: TGTGCCACCGGGGACAGGGGGACCACAGATACGCAGTATTTT. This sequence encodes CATGDRGTTDTQYF. The V and J genes are TRBV11-1 and TRBJ2-3; 11 bases are a match to TRBD1. CDR1 SGHAT and CDR2 FQDESV come from the germline V gene (reference sequence). With V trimmed by 10 bases and J by 2 bases, 5 bases remained unmatched. This CDR3 contains 14 residues.

This sequence joins TRBV20-1 and TRBJ2-2; perhaps TRBD2 as D (6 bases). V lost 1 base and J lost 1, with 7 bases in between. The germline CDR1 and CDR2 sequences are DFQATT and SNEGSKA (reference sequence). The CDR3 is made up of 14 amino acids. This CDR3 is CSARGGVNTGELFF. DNA for the CDR3: TGCAGTGCTAGAGGCGGGGTGAACACCGGGGAGCTGTTTTTT.

As regards this clonotype: The conserved closing phenylalanine or tryptophan is absent in this CDR3, likely reflecting a read error. V gene TRBV4-3 combines with J gene TRBJ2-1; D might be TRBD2 (5 bases). The CDR3 loop spans 16 amino acids. Germline CDR1 and CDR2: LGHNA and YSLEER. V gave up 1 base and J gave up 1 base, with 11 bases separating them. CDR3 in DNA: TGCGCCAGCAGCCAAGGTCGGGGAAGGTCCTACAATGAGCAGTTCTTA. Translated: CASSQGRGRSYNEQFL.

This clonotype has more than one count but fewer than ten. This chain joins TRBV5-1 and TRBJ2-2; 10 bases align to TRBD1. From germline, CDR1 is SGHRS and CDR2 YFSETQ. The CDR3 is 18 amino acids. V lost 3 bases, J lost 6 bases, and 14 bases stayed unmatched. In nucleotides, the CDR3 is TGCGCCAGCAGCTCCCCTTCCGGGACAGGGGATTTGGCCGGGGAGCTGTTTTTT. Its protein product is CASSSPSGTGDLAGELFF.

Many counts were recorded for this clonotype. This chain connects TRBV7-9 to TRBJ2-3; D is undetermined. Germline CDR1 SEHNR, CDR2 FQNEAQ (reference sequence). V was clipped by 0 bases and J by 1 base, with 8 bases between them. The CDR3 is 15 amino acids. In DNA form, the CDR3 reads TGTGCCAGCAGCTTAGCGAGCAGCGGCACAGATACGCAGTATTTT. Translating gives CASSLASSGTDTQYF.

In its sample, this clonotype was seen many times. This sequence joins TRBV29-1 and TRBJ2-5; a possible D gene is TRBD1 (5 bases). Germline loops: CDR1 SQVTM, CDR2 ANQGSEA. The CDR3 contains 13 residues. V dropped 8 bases and J dropped 5 bases, with 18 bases sitting between them. CDR3 DNA: TGCAGCTCTAAACTTCAGGGTACGGAGACCCAGTACTTC. Its translation: CSSKLQGTETQYF.

Of note for this clonotype: One end of the junction varies from germline; a read error may be responsible. The V call is TRBV6-6, the J call TRBJ2-3; D tentatively reads TRBD1 or TRBD2 (5 bases each). Looked up from germline, CDR1 is MNHNY and CDR2 is SVGAGI (reference sequence). The CDR3 spans 13 residues. This CDR3 is CACSYSGGLGQYF. For the CDR3, the DNA is TGTGCCTGCAGTTACTCTGGGGGATTGGGGCAGTATTTT.

This clonotype was detected ten times or more. The chain uses TRBV7-2 and TRBJ2-5, with D hard to call. Trimming removed 5 bases from V and 1 base from J, with 8 bases in between. Germline V gene lookup returns CDR1 SGHTA and CDR2 FQGNSA. The CDR3 spans 13 residues. The DNA of the CDR3 is TGTGCCAGCAGCCGCGGATTCCAAGAGACCCAGTACTTC. Its translation: CASSRGFQETQYF. Full variable domain (outside the CDR3, taken from reference TRBV7-2 and TRBJ2-5): GAGVSQSPSNKVTEKGKDVELRCDPISGHTALYWYRQSLGQGLEFLIYFQGNSAPDKSGLPSDRFSAERTGGSVSTLTIQRTQQEDSAVYLCASSRGFQETQYFGPGTRLLVL.

This clonotype was seen more than once but under ten times. The rearrangement links TRBV7-2 to TRBJ1-6; TRBD1 is a possible D gene (5 bases). Germline V gene lookup returns CDR1 SGHTA and CDR2 FQGNSA. V lost 6 bases and J lost 7, with 13 bases in between. The CDR3 consists of 14 residues. The CDR3 region is CASRGSGWNSPLHF. CDR3 bases: TGTGCCAGCAGGGGGTCAGGGTGGAATTCACCCCTCCACTTT. The complete variable domain, with remaining parts taken from reference TRBV7-2 and TRBJ1-6, reads GAGVSQSPSNKVTEKGKDVELRCDPISGHTALYWYRQSLGQGLEFLIYFQGNSAPDKSGLPSDRFSAERTGGSVSTLTIQRTQQEDSAVYLCASRGSGWNSPLHFGNGTRLTVT.

This chain connects TRBV7-9 to TRBJ2-3, with unresolved D. The V end was cut by 10 bases, the J end by 2 bases, with 16 bases between. The CDR3 is made up of 14 amino acids. Germline V CDR1 and CDR2: SEHNR, FQNEAQ (reference sequence). The CDR3 loop is CATRLLGITDTQYF. The CDR3 DNA reads TGTGCCACCCGCCTCCTAGGGATCACAGATACGCAGTATTTT.

The chain links TRBV4-3 to TRBJ2-5, with 13 bases lining up with TRBD2. V shed 2 bases, J shed 5 bases, and the junction held 8 bases outside the gene matches. The CDR3 is made up of 17 amino acids. Germline CDR1 reads LGHNA; CDR2 reads YSLEER. The CDR3 DNA reads as TGCGCCAGCAGCCAAAATCCGGGACTAGCGGGGACGGAGACCCAGTACTTC. Translated: CASSQNPGLAGTETQYF.

Points on this clonotype: Germline is not matched at one junction end, which may reflect a read error. The chain employs TRBV29-1 and TRBJ2-2; D gene uncertain. Germline CDR1 is SQVTM and CDR2 is ANQGSEA. The CDR3 totals 13 residues. CDR3 in DNA: TGCAGCGTTGGACGGCCGAACACTGGGGAGCTGTTTTTT. Translation gives CSVGRPNTGELFF.

V gene TRBV5-1 combines with J gene TRBJ2-7, with TRBD1 matching 7 bases. Germline CDR1 is SGHRS and CDR2 is YFSETQ. The junction had 12 bases not matched to a gene; V was cut back by 7 bases and J by 5 bases. This CDR3 region has 14 residues. The chain's CDR3 is CASRTLQGSDEQYF. The DNA of the CDR3 is TGCGCCAGCCGTACCTTACAGGGGTCGGACGAGCAGTACTTC. The complete variable domain, with remaining parts taken from reference TRBV5-1 and TRBJ2-7, reads KAGVTQTPRYLIKTRGQQVTLSCSPISGHRSVSWYQQTPGQGLQFLFEYFSETQRNKGNFPGRFSGRQFSNSRSEMNVSTLELGDSALYLCASRTLQGSDEQYFGPGTRLTVT.